A single sample is the source of the 15 T cell receptor beta chains below, sequenced in a study of OX40 agonist ivuxolimab in advanced cancers. Repertoires were generated with immunoSEQ multiplex PCR, while TCRdb's copy carries only in-frame clones and drops some. This sample carries tens of thousands of clones, 85% to 90% of them seen once, and the ten largest clones take 6%. Sequenced material: CD4+ or CD8+ T cells sorted from blood, taken in a trial of the OX40 agonist ivuxolimab. Receptors were obtained from an adult with an advanced solid tumor such as melanoma, head and neck, liver or kidney cancer.

The J gene is TRBJ2-7, the V gene TRBV7-9; D is ambiguous. Per germline, CDR1 SEHNR and CDR2 FQNEAQ (reference sequence). This CDR3 region has 12 residues. The V end was cut by 5 bases, the J end by 7 bases, with 12 bases between. CDR3 in DNA: TGTGCCAGCAGCCCAATGACCCCGGAGCAGTACTTC. Translating gives CASSPMTPEQYF.

The J gene is TRBJ1-3, the V gene TRBV9; D is uncertain. The CDR3 has 15 amino acids. Germline V lookup: CDR1 SGDLS, CDR2 YYNGEE. Trimming took 0 bases from V and 3 from J, leaving 10 bases between them. The CDR3: CASSVGSEGGNTIYF. Here the CDR3 DNA reads TGTGCCAGCAGCGTAGGCTCAGAGGGTGGAAACACCATATATTTT.

The chain couples TRBV7-2 to TRBJ2-5; TRBD2 might be the D (5 bases). V was clipped by 5 bases and J by 5 bases, with 12 bases between them. Germline CDR1 SGHTA, CDR2 FQGNSA. The CDR3 runs 13 residues. Here the CDR3 reads CASSQTSPETQYF. CDR3 bases: TGTGCCAGCAGCCAAACTAGTCCCGAGACCCAGTACTTC.

This chain links TRBV28 with TRBJ1-6, with D possibly matching TRBD1 (6 bases). Trimming took off 10 bases at V and 5 bases at J, with 24 bases between the two ends. CDR3 length: 17 amino acids. CDR1 is MDHEN, CDR2 SYDVKM, per germline. This CDR3 reads CATGGAWTPGHNSPLHF. Here the CDR3 DNA reads TGTGCCACCGGGGGGGCGTGGACCCCCGGCCATAATTCACCCCTCCACTTT. The full variable domain, completed using reference TRBV28 and TRBJ1-6, is DVKVTQSSRYLVKRTGEKVFLECVQDMDHENMFWYRQDPGLGLRLIYFSYDVKMKEKGDIPEGYSVSREKKERFSLILESASTNQTSMYLCATGGAWTPGHNSPLHFGNGTRLTVT.

The chain employs TRBV28 and TRBJ2-7; 10 bases are shared with TRBD1. Per the germline V gene, CDR1 is MDHEN and CDR2 is SYDVKM. The CDR3 loop spans 16 amino acids. J lost 5 bases, V lost 6 bases, and 13 bases had no gene match. CDR3 bases: TGTGCCAGCAGCCCCCAGGGACAGGGGAATTTCAACGAGCAGTACTTC. Amino acids: CASSPQGQGNFNEQYF.

This clone appeared a single time. V usage is TRBV27 and J usage is TRBJ2-3; tentatively, D is TRBD2 (6 bases). This CDR3 contains 14 residues. Trimming cost V 7 bases and J 2 bases, with 13 bases left between them. Germline CDR1 is MNHEY and CDR2 is SMNVEV (reference sequence). CDR3 region: CASTSGLYTDTQYF. The DNA for the CDR3 is TGTGCCAGCACCTCGGGACTTTACACAGATACGCAGTATTTT.

The chain has TRBV5-1 and TRBJ1-4; 7 bases align to TRBD1. The junction had 5 bases not matched to a gene; V was cut back by 4 bases and J by 5 bases. Germline V gives CDR1 SGHRS, CDR2 YFSETQ. The CDR3 contains 14 residues. CDR3 DNA sequence: TGCGCCAGCAGCCCGGGACAGACAAATGAAAAACTGTTTTTT. Translation gives CASSPGQTNEKLFF.

This rearrangement joins TRBV10-3 to TRBJ2-7, with TRBD2 matching over 14 bases. Trimming removed 9 bases from V and 5 bases from J; junction bases left unmatched: 3. CDR3 size: 13 residues. Looked up from germline, CDR1 is ENHRY and CDR2 is SYGVKD. The DNA for the CDR3 is TGTGCCATAGGGACTAGCGGGAGTCACGAGCAGTACTTC. The encoded protein is CAIGTSGSHEQYF.

The chain links TRBV4-2 to TRBJ2-7; TRBD2 might be the D (6 bases). The CDR3 runs to 15 residues. The ends were cut back, 1 base at V and 5 bases at J, with 15 bases in the middle. Germline V gives CDR1 LGHNA, CDR2 YNFKEQ. The CDR3 here is CASSQVLAPNHEQYF. DNA for the CDR3: TGTGCCAGCAGCCAAGTTCTAGCGCCGAACCACGAGCAGTACTTC.

The V call is TRBV5-1, the J call TRBJ1-4; D unclear. Germline CDR1 SGHRS, CDR2 YFSETQ. The V gene lost 2 bases and the J gene lost 4 bases, with 12 bases spanning the gap. The CDR3 length is 15 residues. The CDR3 loop reads CASSFWTSGNEKLFF. As DNA, the CDR3 is TGCGCCAGCAGCTTCTGGACCTCGGGTAATGAAAAACTGTTTTTT.

J is TRBJ2-7 and V is TRBV7-9, with 8 bases aligning to TRBD1. The CDR3 covers 14 residues. With 5 bases clipped from V and 1 base from J, the junction kept 4 bases outside the gene matches. Germline V gene data show CDR1 as SEHNR and CDR2 as FQNEAQ (reference sequence). This CDR3 is CASSPRTGSYEQYF. The CDR3 nucleotides read TGTGCCAGCAGCCCCCGGACAGGGTCCTACGAGCAGTACTTC.

This chain connects TRBV6-5 to TRBJ1-1; D not certain. The V gene lost 0 bases and the J gene lost 0 bases, with 11 bases spanning the gap. The CDR3 loop spans 16 amino acids. Germline V gene data show CDR1 as MNHEY and CDR2 as SVGAGI. In nucleotides, the CDR3 is TGTGCCAGCAGTTACTCCCAGACCCCCATGAACACTGAAGCTTTCTTT. Translated: CASSYSQTPMNTEAFF.

The sample holds one count of this clone. This sequence joins TRBV7-3 and TRBJ1-5; 7 nucleotides align to TRBD1. This CDR3 has 17 amino acids. Trimming cost V 1 base and J 1 base; bases outside gene matches: 7. Looked up from germline, CDR1 is SGHTA and CDR2 is FQGTGA. CDR3 sequence reads: CASSLKGQIESNQPQHF. CDR3 in DNA: TGTGCCAGCAGCTTAAAGGGACAGATCGAGAGCAATCAGCCCCAGCATTTT.

The chain combines TRBV5-5 with TRBJ1-2; D is unresolved. The CDR3 runs to 13 residues. Trimming shortened V by 0 bases and J by 2 bases, and 5 bases separated the two germline ends. The germline gives CDR1 SGHKS, CDR2 YYEKEE (reference sequence). CDR3 DNA sequence: TGTGCCAGCAGCTTGGCCGGCAACTATGGCTACACCTTC. Translation: CASSLAGNYGYTF.

This chain links TRBV29-1 with TRBJ2-3; possible D gene TRBD2, 6 bases. In germline, CDR1 is SQVTM, CDR2 ANQGSEA. This CDR3 comprises 12 residues. Trimming pared 8 bases from V and 2 bases from J, leaving 11 bases between. The chain's CDR3 is CSCRGLTDTQYF. In nucleotides, the CDR3 is TGCAGCTGTCGGGGACTCACAGATACGCAGTATTTT.